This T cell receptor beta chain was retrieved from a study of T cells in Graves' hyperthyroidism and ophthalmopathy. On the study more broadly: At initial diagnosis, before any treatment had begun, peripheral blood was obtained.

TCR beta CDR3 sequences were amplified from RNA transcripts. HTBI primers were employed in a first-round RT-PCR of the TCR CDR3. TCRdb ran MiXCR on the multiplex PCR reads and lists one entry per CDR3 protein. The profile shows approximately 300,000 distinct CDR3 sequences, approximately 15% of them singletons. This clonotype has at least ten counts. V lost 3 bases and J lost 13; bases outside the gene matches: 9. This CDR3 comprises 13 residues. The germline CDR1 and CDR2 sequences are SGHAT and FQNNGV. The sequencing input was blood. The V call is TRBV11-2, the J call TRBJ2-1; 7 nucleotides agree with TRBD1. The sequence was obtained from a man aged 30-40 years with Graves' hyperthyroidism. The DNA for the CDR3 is TGTGCCAGCAGCTTCGGGACAGCGGACAGCCAGTTCTTC. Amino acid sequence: CASSFGTADSQFF.